Below, one T cell receptor (beta chain) is given with its context. There are 12 residues in the CDR3. Deletions cut 3 bases from V and 2 bases from J, with 2 bases between. Germline V gene sequence: CDR1 SNHLY, CDR2 FYNNEI. In the original analysis: Estimates of nucleated cell counts were drawn from the amplification of reference gene primers. Sequenced by immunoSEQ multiplex PCR; TCRdb stores in-frame clones only, minus some. V and J calls and clone size are copied from that table; D and trimming were computed from the DNA. This table holds roughly 130,000 clones, approximately 80% found once. The sample originates from a study of blood T cell repertoires in COVID-19. Study as a whole: Samples of COVID-19 (acute and convalescent) were obtained from the United States, Italy and Spain. Nucleic acid was either cDNA or gDNA, and it came from T cells, B-cell-depleted T cells, or PBMCs.

The chain joins TRBV2 to TRBJ1-5; D gene uncertain. Specimen: peripheral blood. This TCR came from a woman of 80 years or more with acute or convalescent COVID-19. The CDR3 region has the DNA TGTGCCAGCAGTGACGGCAATCAGCCCCAGCATTTT. Its protein is CASSDGNQPQHF.